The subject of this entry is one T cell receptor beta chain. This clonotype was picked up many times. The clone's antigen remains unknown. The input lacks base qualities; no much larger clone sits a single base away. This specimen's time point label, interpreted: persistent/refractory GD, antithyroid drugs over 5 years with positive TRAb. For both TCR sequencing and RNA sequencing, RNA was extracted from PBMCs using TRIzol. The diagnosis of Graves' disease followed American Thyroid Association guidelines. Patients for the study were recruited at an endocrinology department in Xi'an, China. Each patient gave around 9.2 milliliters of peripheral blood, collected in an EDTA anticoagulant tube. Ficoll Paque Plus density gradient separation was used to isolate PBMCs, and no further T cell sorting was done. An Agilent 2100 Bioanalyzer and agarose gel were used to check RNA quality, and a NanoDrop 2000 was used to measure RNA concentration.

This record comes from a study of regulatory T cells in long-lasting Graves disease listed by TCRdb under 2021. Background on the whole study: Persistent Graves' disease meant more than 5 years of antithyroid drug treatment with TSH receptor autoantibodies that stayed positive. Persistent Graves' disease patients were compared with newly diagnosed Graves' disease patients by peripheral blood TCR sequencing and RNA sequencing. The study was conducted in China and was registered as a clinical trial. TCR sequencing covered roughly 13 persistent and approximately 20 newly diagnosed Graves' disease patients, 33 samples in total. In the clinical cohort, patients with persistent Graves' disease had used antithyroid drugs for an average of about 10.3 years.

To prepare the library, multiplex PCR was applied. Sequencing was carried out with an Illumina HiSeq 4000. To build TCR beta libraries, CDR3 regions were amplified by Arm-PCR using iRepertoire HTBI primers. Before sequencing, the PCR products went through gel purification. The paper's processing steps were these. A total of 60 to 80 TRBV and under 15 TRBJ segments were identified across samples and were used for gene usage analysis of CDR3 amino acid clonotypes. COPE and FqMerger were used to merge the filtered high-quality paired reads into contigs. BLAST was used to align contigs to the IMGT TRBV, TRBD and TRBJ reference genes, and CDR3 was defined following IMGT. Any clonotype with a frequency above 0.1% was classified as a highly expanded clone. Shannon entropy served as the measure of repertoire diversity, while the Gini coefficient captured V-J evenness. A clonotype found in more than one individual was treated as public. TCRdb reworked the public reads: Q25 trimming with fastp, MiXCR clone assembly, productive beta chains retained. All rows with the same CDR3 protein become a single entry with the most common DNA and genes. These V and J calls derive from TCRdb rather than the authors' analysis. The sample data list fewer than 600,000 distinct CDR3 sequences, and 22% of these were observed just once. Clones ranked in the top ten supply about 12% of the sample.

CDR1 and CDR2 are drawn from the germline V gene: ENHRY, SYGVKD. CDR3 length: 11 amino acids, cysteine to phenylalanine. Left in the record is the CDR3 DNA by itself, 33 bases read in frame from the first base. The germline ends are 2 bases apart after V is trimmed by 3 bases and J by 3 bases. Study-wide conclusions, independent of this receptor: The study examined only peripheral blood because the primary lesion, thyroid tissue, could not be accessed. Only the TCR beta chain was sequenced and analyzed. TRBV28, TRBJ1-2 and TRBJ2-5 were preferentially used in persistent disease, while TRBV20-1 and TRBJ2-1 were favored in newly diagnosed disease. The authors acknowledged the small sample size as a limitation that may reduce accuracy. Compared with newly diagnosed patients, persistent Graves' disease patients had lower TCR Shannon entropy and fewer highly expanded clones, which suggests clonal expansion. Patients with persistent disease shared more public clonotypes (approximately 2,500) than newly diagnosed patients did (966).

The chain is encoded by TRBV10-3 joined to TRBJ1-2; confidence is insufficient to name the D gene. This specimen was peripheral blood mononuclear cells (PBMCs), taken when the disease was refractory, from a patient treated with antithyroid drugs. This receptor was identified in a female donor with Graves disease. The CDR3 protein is CAISEDYGYTF. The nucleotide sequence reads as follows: TGTGCCATCAGTGAAGACTATGGCTACACCTTC.